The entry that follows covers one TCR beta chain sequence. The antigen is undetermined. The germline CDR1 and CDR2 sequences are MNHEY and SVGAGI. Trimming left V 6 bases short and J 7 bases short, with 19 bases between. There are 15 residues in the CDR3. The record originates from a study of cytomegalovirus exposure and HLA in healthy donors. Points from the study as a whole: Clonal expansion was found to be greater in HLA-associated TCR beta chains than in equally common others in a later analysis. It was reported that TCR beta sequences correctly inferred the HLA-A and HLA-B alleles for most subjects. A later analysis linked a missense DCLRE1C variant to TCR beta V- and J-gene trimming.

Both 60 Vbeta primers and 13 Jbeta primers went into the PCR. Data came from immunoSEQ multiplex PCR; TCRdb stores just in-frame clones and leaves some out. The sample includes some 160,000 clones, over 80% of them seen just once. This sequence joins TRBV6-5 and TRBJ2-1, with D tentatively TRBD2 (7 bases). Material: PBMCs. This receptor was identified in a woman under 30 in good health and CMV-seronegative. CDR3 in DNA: TGTGCCAGCAGACACGGGGGGCTCAATATAAATGAGCAGTTCTTC. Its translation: CASRHGGLNINEQFF.